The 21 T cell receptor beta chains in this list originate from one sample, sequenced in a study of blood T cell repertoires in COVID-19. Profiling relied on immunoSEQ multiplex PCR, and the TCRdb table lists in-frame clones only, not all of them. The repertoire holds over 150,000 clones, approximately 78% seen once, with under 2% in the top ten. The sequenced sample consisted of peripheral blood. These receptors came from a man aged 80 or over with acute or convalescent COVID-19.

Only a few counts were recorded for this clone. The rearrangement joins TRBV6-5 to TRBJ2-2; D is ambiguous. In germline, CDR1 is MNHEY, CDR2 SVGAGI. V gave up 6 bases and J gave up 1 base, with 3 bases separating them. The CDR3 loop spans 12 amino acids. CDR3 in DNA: TGTGCCAGCAGCGGGAACACCGGGGAGCTGTTTTTT. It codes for CASSGNTGELFF.

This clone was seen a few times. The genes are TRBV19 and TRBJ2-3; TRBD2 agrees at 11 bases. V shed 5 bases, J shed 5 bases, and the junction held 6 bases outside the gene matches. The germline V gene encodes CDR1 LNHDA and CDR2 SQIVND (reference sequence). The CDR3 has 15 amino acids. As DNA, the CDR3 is TGTGCCAGTAGTTCACTAGCGGGGGTGGTAGATACGCAGTATTTT. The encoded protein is CASSSLAGVVDTQYF.

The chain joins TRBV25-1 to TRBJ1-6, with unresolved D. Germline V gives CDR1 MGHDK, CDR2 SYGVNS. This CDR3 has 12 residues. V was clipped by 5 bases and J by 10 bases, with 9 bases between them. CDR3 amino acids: CASSLPGSPLHF. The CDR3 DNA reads TGTGCCAGCAGTCTTCCGGGATCACCCCTCCACTTT.

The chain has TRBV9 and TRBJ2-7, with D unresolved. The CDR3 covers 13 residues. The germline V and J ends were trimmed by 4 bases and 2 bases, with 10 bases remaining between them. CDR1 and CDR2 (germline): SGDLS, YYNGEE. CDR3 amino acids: CASSIDMAYEQYF. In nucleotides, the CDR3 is TGTGCCAGCAGCATCGACATGGCCTACGAGCAGTACTTC.

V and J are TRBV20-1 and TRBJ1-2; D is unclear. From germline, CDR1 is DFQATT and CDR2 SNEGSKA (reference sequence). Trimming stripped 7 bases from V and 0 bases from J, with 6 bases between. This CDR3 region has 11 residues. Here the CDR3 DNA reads TGCAGTGTGAGGTCTAACTATGGCTACACCTTC. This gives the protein CSVRSNYGYTF.

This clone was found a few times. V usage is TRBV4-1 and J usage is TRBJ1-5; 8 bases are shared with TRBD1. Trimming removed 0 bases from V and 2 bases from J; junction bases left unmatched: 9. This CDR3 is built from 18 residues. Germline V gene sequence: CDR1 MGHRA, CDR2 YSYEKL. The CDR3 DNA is TGCGCCAGCAGCCAAGATGGGGCAGGGGGCGCGGGCAATCAGCCCCAGCATTTT. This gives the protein CASSQDGAGGAGNQPQHF.

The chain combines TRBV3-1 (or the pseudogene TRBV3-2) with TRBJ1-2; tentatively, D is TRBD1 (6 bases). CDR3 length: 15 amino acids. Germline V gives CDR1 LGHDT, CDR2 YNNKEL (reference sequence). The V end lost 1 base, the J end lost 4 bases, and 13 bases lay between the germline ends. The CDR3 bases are TGTGCCAGCAGCCAAGCGGGGGGCATAGGCTATGGCTACACCTTC. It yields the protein CASSQAGGIGYGYTF.

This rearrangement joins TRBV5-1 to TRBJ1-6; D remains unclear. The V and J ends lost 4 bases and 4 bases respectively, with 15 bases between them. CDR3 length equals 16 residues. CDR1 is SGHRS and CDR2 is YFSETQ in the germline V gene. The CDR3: CASSNQGGGYNSPLHF. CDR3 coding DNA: TGCGCCAGCAGCAATCAAGGCGGCGGGTATAATTCACCCCTCCACTTT. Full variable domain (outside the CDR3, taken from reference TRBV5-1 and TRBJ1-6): KAGVTQTPRYLIKTRGQQVTLSCSPISGHRSVSWYQQTPGQGLQFLFEYFSETQRNKGNFPGRFSGRQFSNSRSEMNVSTLELGDSALYLCASSNQGGGYNSPLHFGNGTRLTVT.

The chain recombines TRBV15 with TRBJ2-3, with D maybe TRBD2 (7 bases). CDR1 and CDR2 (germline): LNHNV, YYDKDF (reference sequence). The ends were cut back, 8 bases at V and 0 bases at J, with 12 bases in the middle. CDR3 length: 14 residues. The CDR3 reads CATRGGSSTDTQYF. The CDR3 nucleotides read TGTGCCACCCGCGGGGGCTCTAGCACAGATACGCAGTATTTT.

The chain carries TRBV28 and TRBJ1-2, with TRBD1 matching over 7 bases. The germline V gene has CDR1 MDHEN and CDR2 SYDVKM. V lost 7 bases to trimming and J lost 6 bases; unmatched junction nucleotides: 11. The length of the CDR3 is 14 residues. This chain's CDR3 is CASTPQGRLDGYTF. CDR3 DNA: TGTGCCAGCACTCCACAGGGGAGGCTTGATGGCTACACCTTC.

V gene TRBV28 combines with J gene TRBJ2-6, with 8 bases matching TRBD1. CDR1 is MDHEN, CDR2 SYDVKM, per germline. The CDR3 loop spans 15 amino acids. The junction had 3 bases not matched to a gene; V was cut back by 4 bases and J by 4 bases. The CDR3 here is CASSWTGRGANVLTF. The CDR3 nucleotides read TGTGCCAGCAGTTGGACAGGGCGAGGGGCCAACGTCCTGACTTTC. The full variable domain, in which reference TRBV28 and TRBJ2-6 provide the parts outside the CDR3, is DVKVTQSSRYLVKRTGEKVFLECVQDMDHENMFWYRQDPGLGLRLIYFSYDVKMKEKGDIPEGYSVSREKKERFSLILESASTNQTSMYLCASSWTGRGANVLTFGAGSRLTVL.

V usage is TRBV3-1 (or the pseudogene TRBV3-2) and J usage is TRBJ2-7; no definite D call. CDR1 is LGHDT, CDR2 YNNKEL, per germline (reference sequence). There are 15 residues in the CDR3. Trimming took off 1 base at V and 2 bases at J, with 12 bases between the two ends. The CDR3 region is CASSQGPGSTYEQYV. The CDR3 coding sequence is TGTGCCAGCAGCCAAGGACCAGGATCCACCTACGAGCAGTACGTC.

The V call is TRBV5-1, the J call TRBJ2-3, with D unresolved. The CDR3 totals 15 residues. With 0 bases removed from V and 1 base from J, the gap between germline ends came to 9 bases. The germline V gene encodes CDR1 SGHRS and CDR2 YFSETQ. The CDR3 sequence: CASSLVLSGTDTQYF. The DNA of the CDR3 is TGCGCCAGCAGCTTGGTTCTTTCGGGCACAGATACGCAGTATTTT.

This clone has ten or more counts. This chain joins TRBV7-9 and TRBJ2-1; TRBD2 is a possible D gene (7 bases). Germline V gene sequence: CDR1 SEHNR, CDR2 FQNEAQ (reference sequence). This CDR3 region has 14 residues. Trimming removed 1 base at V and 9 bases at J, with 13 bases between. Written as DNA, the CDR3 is TGTGCCAGCAGCTTAGTGGGGGGGGCCCCTGAGCAGTTCTTC. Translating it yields CASSLVGGAPEQFF.

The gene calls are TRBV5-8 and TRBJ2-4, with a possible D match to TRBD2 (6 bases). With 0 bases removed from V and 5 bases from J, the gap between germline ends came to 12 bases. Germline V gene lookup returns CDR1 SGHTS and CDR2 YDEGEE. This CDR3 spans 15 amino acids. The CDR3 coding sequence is TGTGCCAGCAGCTTGGAGGCTAGCGAAGAAAACATTCAGTACTTC. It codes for CASSLEASEENIQYF.

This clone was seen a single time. CDR3 nucleotides: TGTGCCAGCAGCCAGGAGTCGGCCCAGTACTTC. As protein: CASSQESAQYF. The genes are TRBV3-1 (or the pseudogene TRBV3-2) and TRBJ2-5; D unresolved. The CDR3 totals 11 residues. The ends were cut back, 3 bases at V and 9 bases at J, with 8 bases in the middle. From germline, CDR1 is LGHDT and CDR2 YNNKEL (reference sequence).

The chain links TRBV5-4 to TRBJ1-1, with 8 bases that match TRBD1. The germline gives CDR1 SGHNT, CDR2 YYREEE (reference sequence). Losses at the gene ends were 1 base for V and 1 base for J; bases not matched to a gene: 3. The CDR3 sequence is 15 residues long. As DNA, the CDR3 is TGTGCCAGCAGCTTGCCACAGGGGGAGAACACTGAAGCTTTCTTT. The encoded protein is CASSLPQGENTEAFF.

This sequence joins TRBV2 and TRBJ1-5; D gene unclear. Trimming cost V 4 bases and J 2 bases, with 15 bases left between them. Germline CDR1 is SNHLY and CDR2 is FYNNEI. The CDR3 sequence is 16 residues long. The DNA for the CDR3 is TGTGCCAGCAGTGGGGAGTTTGGCCTAGGCAATCAGCCCCAGCATTTT. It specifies CASSGEFGLGNQPQHF. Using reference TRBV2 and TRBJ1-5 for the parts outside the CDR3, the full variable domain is EPEVTQTPSHQVTQMGQEVILRCVPISNHLYFYWYRQILGQKVEFLVSFYNNEISEKSEIFDDQFSVERPDGSNFTLKIRSTKLEDSAMYFCASSGEFGLGNQPQHFGDGTRLSIL.

In DNA, the CDR3 is TGTGCCAGCAGTTATGGGGCAGGGAGGTCCTACGAGCAGTACTTC. It is translated as CASSYGAGRSYEQYF. The chain uses TRBV6-2 or TRBV6-3 and TRBJ2-7, with D tentatively TRBD2 (6 bases). Per germline, CDR1 MNHEY and CDR2 SVGEGT. The ends were cut back, 3 bases at V and 1 base at J, with 13 bases in the middle. The CDR3 is made up of 15 amino acids.

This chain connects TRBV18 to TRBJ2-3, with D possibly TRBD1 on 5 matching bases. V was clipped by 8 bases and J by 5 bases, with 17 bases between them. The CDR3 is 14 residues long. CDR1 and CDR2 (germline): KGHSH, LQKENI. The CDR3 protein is CASAPSGAKDTQYF. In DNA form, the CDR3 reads TGTGCCAGCGCCCCATCTGGGGCGAAAGATACGCAGTATTTT.

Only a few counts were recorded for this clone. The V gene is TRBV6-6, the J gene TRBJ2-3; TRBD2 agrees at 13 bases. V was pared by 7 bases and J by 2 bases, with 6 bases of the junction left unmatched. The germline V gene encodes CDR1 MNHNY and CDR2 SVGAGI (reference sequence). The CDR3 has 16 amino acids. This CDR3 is CASTLAGGLDTDTQYF. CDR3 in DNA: TGTGCCAGCACACTAGCGGGGGGGCTGGACACAGATACGCAGTATTTT.